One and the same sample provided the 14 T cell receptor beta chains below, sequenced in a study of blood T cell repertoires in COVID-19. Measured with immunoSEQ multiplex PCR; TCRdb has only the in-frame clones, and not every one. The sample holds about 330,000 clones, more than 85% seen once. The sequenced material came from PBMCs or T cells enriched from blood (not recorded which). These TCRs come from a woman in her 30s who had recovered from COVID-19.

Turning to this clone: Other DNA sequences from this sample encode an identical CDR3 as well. The CDR3 here is CASSLSSGAQETQYF. CDR3 nucleotide sequence: TGTGCCAGCAGCTTATCTAGCGGGGCACAAGAGACCCAGTACTTC. The V call is TRBV7-2, the J call TRBJ2-5, with TRBD2 matching 9 bases. Germline trimming cut 2 bases from V and 2 bases from J; bases unmatched to any gene: 3. This CDR3 region has 15 residues. Germline V gene lookup returns CDR1 SGHTA and CDR2 FQGNSA.

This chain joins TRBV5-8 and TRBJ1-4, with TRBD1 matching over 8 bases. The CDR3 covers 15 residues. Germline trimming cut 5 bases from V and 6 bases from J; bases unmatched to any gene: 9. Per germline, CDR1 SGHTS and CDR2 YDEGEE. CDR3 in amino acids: CASRGAGQDDEKLFF. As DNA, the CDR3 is TGTGCCAGCAGGGGAGCGGGACAGGACGATGAAAAACTGTTTTTT.

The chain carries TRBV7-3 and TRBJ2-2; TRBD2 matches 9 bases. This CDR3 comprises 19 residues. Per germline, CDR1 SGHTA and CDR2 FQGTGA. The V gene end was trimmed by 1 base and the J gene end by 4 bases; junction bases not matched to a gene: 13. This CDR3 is CASSLRMPLAGGGTGELFF. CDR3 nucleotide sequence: TGTGCCAGCAGCTTAAGGATGCCCTTGGCGGGAGGGGGCACCGGGGAGCTGTTTTTT.

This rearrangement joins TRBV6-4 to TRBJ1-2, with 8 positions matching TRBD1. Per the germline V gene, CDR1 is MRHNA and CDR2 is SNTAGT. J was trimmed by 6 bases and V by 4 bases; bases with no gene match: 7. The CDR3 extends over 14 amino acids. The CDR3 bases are TGTGCCAGCAGTGCCGGACAGGGCGGAGATGGCTACACCTTC. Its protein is CASSAGQGGDGYTF.

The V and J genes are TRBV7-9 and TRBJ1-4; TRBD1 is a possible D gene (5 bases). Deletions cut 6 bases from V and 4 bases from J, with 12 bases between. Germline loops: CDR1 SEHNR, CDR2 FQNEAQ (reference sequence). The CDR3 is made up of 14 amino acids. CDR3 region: CASSSGRLNEKLFF. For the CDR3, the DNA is TGTGCCAGCAGTTCAGGGCGGCTTAATGAAAAACTGTTTTTT.

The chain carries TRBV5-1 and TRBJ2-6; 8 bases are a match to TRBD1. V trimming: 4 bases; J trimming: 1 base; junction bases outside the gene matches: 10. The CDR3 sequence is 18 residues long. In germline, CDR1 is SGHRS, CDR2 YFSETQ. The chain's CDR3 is CASSATGASSSGANVLTF. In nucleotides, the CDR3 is TGCGCCAGCAGCGCGACAGGGGCGTCCTCGTCTGGGGCCAACGTCCTGACTTTC.

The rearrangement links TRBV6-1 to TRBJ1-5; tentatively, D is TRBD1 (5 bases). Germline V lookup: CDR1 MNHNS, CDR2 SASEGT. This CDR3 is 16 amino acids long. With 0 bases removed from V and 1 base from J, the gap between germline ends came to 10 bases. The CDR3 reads CASSEAAGPSNQPQHF. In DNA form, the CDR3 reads TGTGCCAGCAGTGAAGCGGCAGGGCCAAGCAATCAGCCCCAGCATTTT.

Here the CDR3 DNA reads TGTGCCAGCAGCTTTATGGGGCGGACTGAAGCTTTCTTT. Protein: CASSFMGRTEAFF. The V gene is TRBV7-2, the J gene TRBJ1-1, with D possibly matching TRBD1 (5 bases). V dropped 3 bases and J dropped 5 bases, with 10 bases sitting between them. The germline gives CDR1 SGHTA, CDR2 FQGNSA. This CDR3 is 13 amino acids long.

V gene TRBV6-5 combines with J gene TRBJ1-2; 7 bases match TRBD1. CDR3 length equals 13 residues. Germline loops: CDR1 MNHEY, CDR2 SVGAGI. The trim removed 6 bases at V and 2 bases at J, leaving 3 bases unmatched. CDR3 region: CASRQGQNYGYTF. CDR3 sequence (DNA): TGTGCCAGCAGACAGGGACAGAACTATGGCTACACCTTC.

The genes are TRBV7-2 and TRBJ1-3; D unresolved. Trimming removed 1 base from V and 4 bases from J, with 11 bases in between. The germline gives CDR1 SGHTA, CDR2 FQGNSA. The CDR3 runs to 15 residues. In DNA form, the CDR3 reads TGTGCCAGCAGCTTAGGACCATTGGAGGGAAACACCATATATTTT. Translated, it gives CASSLGPLEGNTIYF.

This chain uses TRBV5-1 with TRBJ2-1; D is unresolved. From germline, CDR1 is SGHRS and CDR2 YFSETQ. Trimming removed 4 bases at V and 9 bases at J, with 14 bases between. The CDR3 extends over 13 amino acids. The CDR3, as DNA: TGCGCCAGCAGCAACCGAAACTTTGGTGAGCAGTTCTTC. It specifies CASSNRNFGEQFF.

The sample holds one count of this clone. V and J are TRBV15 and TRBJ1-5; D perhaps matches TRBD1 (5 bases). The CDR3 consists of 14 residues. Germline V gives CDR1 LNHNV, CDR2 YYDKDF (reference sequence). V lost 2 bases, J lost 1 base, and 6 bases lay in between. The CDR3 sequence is CATSRQGSNQPQHF. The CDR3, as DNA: TGTGCCACCAGCAGACAGGGCAGCAATCAGCCCCAGCATTTT.

The CDR3 bases are TGTGCCAGCAGCTCGACTACAGATACGCAGTATTTT. Protein product: CASSSTTDTQYF. The V and J genes are TRBV5-4 and TRBJ2-3, with D unresolved. The CDR3 consists of 12 residues. Germline CDR1 SGHNT, CDR2 YYREEE (reference sequence). V lost 3 bases and J lost 3, with 5 bases in between.

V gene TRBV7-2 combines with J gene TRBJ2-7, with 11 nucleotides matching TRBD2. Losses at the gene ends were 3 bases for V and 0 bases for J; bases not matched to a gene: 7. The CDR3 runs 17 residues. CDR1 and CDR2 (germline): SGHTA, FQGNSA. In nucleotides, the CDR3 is TGTGCCAGCAGCTTTGCTAGCGGGAGGCCAAGCTCCTACGAGCAGTACTTC. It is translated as CASSFASGRPSSYEQYF.